This T cell receptor beta chain stems from a study of blood T cell repertoires in COVID-19. Participant-given clinical history determined each cohort assignment. Donors of Cohort 3 who recovered were those that had two negative PCRs, clearance, or symptom resolution. V lost 3 bases to trimming and J lost 6 bases; unmatched junction nucleotides: 7. This CDR3 has 14 residues. The germline gives CDR1 SEHNR, CDR2 FQNEAQ (reference sequence). Per the authors' pipeline: Reference gene primer amplification gave nucleated cell count estimates. Here immunoSEQ multiplex PCR was the method, and the copy in TCRdb shows in-frame clones only, minus some. The V and J calls and clone size are taken from that table; D and trimming were inferred from the DNA. Of over 150,000 clones in the sample, less than 90% were seen once.

The sample comprised PBMCs or T cells enriched from blood (not recorded which). The V gene is TRBV7-9, the J gene TRBJ1-2; 7 bases match TRBD1. The receptor was isolated from a woman aged 45 to 65 who had recovered from COVID-19. The CDR3 protein is CASSFGRTGNGYTF. The CDR3 region has the DNA TGTGCCAGCAGCTTCGGACGGACAGGCAATGGCTACACCTTC.